Sequencing of this T cell receptor (beta chain) was carried out in a study of T cells in Graves' hyperthyroidism and ophthalmopathy. Broader study findings: Appearing also in blood were most of the thyroid clonotypes expanded above 0.001.

This clonotype has more than one count but fewer than ten. The antigen is undetermined. Authors of the study amplified TCR beta CDR3 regions from RNA transcripts. TCR CDR3 regions were first amplified by RT-PCR with HTBI primers. MiXCR was run by TCRdb on the multiplex PCR reads, yielding one entry per CDR3 protein. The data hold 800,000 or so distinct CDR3 sequences, with roughly 37% observed a single time. The sequenced material came from blood. The clonotype originates from a young man with Graves' hyperthyroidism.

The CDR3 protein is CASSDLYGGEQYF. CDR3 bases: TGTGCCAGCAGCGACTTATATGGGGGCGAGCAGTACTTC. The gene calls are TRBV7-8 and TRBJ2-7; D possibly matches TRBD1 or TRBD2 (5 bases each). This CDR3 is built from 13 residues. Germline CDR1 is SGHVS and CDR2 is FQNEAQ. V lost 5 bases and J 6 bases, leaving 14 bases between the germline ends.